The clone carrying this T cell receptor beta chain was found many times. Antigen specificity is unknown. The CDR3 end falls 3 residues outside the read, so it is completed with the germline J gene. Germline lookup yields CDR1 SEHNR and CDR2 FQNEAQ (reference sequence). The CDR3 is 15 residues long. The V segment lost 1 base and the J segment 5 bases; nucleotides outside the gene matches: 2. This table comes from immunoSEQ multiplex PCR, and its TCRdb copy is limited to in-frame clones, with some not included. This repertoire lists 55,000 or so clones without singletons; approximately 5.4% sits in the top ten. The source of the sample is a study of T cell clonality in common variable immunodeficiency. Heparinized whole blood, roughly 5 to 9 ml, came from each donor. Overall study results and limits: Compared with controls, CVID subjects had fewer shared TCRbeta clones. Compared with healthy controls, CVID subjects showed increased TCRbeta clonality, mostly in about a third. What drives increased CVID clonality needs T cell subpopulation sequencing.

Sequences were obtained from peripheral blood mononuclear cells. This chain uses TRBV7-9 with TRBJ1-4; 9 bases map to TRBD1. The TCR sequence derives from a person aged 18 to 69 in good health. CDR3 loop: CASSLGGTGNEKLFF. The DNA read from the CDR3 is TGTGCCAGCAGCTTAGGGGGGACAGGGAATGAAAAA.